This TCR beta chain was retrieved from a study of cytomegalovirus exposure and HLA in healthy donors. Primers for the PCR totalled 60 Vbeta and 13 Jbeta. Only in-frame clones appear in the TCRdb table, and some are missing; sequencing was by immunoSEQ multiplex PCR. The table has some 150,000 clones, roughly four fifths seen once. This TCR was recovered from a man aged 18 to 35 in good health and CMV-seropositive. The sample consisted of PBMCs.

The CDR3 region is CSVRGGSTDTQYF. CDR3 in DNA: TGCAGCGTTCGTGGCGGATCCACAGATACGCAGTATTTT. J is TRBJ2-3 and V is TRBV29-1; D not resolved. This CDR3 contains 13 residues. Per the germline V gene, CDR1 is SQVTM and CDR2 is ANQGSEA. V gave up 5 bases and J gave up 2 bases, with 11 bases separating them.